This T cell receptor beta chain was identified during a study of blood T cell repertoires in COVID-19. Study background: The origin of the acute and convalescent COVID-19 samples was the United States, Italy and Spain. The analysed material was cDNA or gDNA that came from T cells, B-cell-depleted T cells, or PBMCs.

As handled by the study authors: By means of reference gene primer amplification, nucleated cell counts were estimated. Only in-frame clones appear in the TCRdb table, and some are missing; sequencing was by immunoSEQ multiplex PCR. The DNA was the basis for D and trimming; V, J and clone size are from that table. In the table there are around 46,000 clones, 82% of which are singletons. The CDR3 loop spans 16 amino acids. Germline V gene lookup returns CDR1 SGHRS and CDR2 YFSETQ. V lost 1 base and J lost 1, with 12 bases in between. The material sequenced was peripheral blood. The sequence came from a middle-aged man with acute or convalescent COVID-19. This chain uses TRBV5-1 with TRBJ1-3, with unresolved D. In nucleotides, the CDR3 is TGCGCCAGCAGCTTGTCGGGAGCCGTTTCTGGAAACACCATATATTTT. Amino acid sequence: CASSLSGAVSGNTIYF.